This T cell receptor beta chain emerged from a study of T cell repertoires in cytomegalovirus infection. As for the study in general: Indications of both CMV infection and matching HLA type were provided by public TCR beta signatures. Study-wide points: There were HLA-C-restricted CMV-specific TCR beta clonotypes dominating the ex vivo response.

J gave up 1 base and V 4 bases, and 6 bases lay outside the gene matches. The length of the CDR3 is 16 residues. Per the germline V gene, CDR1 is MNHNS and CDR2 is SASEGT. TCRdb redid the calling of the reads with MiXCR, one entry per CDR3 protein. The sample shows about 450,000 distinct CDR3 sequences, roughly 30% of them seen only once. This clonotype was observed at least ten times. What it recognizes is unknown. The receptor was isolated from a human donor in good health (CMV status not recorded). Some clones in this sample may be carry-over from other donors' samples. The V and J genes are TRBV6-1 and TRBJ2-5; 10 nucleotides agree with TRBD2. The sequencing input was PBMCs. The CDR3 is CASSVPSGGLQETQYF. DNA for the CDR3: TGTGCCAGCAGTGTCCCTAGCGGGGGCCTCCAAGAGACCCAGTACTTC.